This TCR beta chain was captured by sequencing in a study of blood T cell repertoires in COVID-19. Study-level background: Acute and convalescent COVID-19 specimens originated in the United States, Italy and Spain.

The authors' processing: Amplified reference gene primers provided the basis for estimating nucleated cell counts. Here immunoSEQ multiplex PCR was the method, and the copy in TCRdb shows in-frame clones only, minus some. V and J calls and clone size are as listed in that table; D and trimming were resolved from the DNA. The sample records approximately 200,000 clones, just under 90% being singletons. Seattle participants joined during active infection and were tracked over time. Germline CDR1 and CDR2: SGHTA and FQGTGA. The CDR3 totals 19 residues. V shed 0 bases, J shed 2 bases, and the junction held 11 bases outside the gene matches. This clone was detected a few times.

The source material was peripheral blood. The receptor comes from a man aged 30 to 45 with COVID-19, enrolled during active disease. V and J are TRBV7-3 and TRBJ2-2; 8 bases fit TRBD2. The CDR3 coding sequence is TGTGCCAGCAGCTTAACGGGACTAGATCGGGTCGGCAACACCGGGGAGCTGTTTTTT. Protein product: CASSLTGLDRVGNTGELFF.